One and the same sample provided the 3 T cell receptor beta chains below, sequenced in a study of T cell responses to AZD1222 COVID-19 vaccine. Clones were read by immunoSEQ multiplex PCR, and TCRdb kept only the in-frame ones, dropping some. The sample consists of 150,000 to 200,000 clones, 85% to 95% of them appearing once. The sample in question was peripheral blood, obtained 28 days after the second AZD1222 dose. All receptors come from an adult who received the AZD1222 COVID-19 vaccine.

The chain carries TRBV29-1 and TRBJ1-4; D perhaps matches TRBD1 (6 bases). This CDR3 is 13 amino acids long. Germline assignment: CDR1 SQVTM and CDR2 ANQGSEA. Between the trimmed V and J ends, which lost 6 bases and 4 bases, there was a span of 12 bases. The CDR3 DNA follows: TGCAGCGTCGCAAAAGGGGGTAATGAAAAACTGTTTTTT. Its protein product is CSVAKGGNEKLFF.

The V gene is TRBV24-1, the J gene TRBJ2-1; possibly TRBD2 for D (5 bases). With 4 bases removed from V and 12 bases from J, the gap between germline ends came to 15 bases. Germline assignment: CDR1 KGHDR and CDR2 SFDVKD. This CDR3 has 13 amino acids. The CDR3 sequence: CATSETGVRGQFF. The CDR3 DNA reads TGTGCCACCAGTGAGACGGGTGTTCGGGGGCAGTTCTTC.

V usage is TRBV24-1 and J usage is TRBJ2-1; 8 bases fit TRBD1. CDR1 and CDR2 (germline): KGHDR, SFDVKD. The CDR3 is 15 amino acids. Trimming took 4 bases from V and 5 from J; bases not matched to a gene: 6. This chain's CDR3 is CATSDPGQGNNEQFF. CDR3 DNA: TGTGCCACCAGTGACCCTGGACAGGGAAACAATGAGCAGTTCTTC.